The clone carrying this TCR beta chain was recorded a few times. J was trimmed by 7 bases and V by 8 bases; bases with no gene match: 9. This CDR3 spans 14 amino acids. Germline lookup yields CDR1 SGHTA and CDR2 FQGNSA. This sample stems from a study of beta chain features in type 1 diabetes. Study overall: The study found patients and healthy donors alike in age, gender and cell yields.

cDNA synthesis used the whole RNA isolate, giving expressed TCRB sequences. Assay: immunoSEQ multiplex PCR; the TCRdb copy retains only in-frame clones and omits some. The table includes 450,000 or so clones, about an eighth detected once. This sequence was found in a woman younger than 35 in good health. The V call is TRBV7-2, the J call TRBJ1-2, with 11 bases that match TRBD1. The sample was naive CD4+ T cells from blood. CDR3 sequence (DNA): TGTGCCAGCGAGGACAGGGGGCGTCTCCGTGGCTACACCTTC. It translates to CASEDRGRLRGYTF.